The source of this TCR beta chain is a study of blood T cell repertoires in COVID-19 (dated by TCRdb to 2018 to 2021). Looking at the study overall: Samples from collaborators originated in the United States, Italy and Spain and spanned both the acute and convalescent phases of COVID-19. Subjects who had been exposed to COVID-19, were actively infected with it, or had recovered from it provided the deeply sampled blood TCRbeta repertoires that made up the dataset. Where HLA class I and class II types were available, the types were taken from metadata supplied by the sample provider, not from assay-based typing. The prospective study material was composed of cDNA or gDNA derived from T cells, B-cell-depleted T cells, or PBMCs. A de-identified subject ID, COVID-19 status, age in years and sex were almost always included in the sample metadata. The samples were drawn from two sources: the first 160 participants of the ongoing ImmuneRACE study, and about 1,300 subjects contributed by 6 global collaborators. The repertoires were released in a freely available public database intended as a resource for research on the immune response to SARS-CoV-2.

Paper-wide results and their limitations: Clinical and demographic metadata were provided uncurated, with the amount varying by source and participant.

The immunoSEQ Assay, a bias-controlled multiplex PCR, was used to amplify TCRbeta CDR3 regions from genomic DNA. The published analysis was carried out like this. The number of nucleated cells in each sample was estimated by amplification of reference gene primers within the assay. Sequence reads were collapsed and filtered to measure the absolute abundance of every unique TCRbeta CDR3 rearrangement. For each sample, productive Simpson clonality was calculated as the square root of Simpson's diversity index over productive rearrangements. Sourced from immuneACCESS, this table was stored by TCRdb with only in-frame sequences that have V and J called. A share of the clones is absent; for the studies checked, an unresolved V gene accounts for under half, and the remainder has no known explanation. The DNA gave D and trimming, while V, J and clone size come from that table. The sample table holds some 400,000 clones, of which about four fifths were seen once. Together, the top ten hold around 1% of the sample.

Collaborating institutions collected whole blood in K2EDTA tubes following their own protocols. For TCRbeta analysis, collaborator samples were shipped as frozen whole blood, as isolated PBMCs, or as DNA extracted from either sample type. In regard to this clone: The target of this receptor is not known. Per-nucleotide qualities are absent, and no much larger clonotype sits a single base away.

This TCR was sampled from a human donor with acute or convalescent COVID-19. The donor label of this sample is uncertain. The specimen was peripheral blood.

The bases are TGTGCCAGCAGTTTATCCCCACAGGGCGGTTACGAGCAGTACTTC. Translated, this gives CASSLSPQGGYEQYF. The receptor chain draws on TRBV27 and TRBJ2-7, and perhaps TRBD1 as D gene, on 6 matching bases. For CDR1 and CDR2, the germline V gene (reference sequence) lists MNHEY and SMNVEV. The CDR3 measures 15 amino acids from cysteine to phenylalanine. CDR3 DNA is the only sequence kept; it has 45 bases, read in frame from the first base. V is clipped by 0 bases and J by 4 bases, and the sequence between their germline boundaries is 13 bases long.